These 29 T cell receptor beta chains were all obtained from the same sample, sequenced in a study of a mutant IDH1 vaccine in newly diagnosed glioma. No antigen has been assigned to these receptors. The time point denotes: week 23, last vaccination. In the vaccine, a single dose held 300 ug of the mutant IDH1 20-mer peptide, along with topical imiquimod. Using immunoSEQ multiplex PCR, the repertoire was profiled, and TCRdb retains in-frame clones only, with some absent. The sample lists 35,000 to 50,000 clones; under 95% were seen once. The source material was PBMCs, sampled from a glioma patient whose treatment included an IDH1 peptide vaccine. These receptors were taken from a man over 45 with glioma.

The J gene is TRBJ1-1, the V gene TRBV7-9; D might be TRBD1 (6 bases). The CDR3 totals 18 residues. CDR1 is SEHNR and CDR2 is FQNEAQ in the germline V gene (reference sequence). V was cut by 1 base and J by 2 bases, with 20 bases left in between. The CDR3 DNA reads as TGTGCCAGCAGCTTAGGGGGGGGGTACAGGGCAGATAACACTGAAGCTTTCTTT. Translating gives CASSLGGGYRADNTEAFF.

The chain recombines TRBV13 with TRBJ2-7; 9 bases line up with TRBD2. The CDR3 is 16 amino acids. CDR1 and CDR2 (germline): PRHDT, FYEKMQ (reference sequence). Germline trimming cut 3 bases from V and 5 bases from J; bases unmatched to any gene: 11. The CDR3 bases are TGTGCCAGCAGCTTGAGTAGCGGGAGATCTAGGGACGAGCAGTACTTC. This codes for CASSLSSGRSRDEQYF.

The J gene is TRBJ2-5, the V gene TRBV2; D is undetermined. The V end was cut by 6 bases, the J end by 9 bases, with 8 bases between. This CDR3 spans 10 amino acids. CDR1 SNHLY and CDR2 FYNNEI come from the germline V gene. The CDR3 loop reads CASRSQAQYF. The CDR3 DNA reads TGTGCCAGCAGGAGCCAGGCCCAGTACTTC.

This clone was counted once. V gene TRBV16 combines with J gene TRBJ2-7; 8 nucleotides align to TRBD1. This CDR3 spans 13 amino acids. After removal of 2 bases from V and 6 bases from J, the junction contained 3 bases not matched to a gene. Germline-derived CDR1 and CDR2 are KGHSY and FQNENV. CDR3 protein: CASSQDRGSEQYF. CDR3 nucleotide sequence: TGTGCCAGCAGCCAAGACAGGGGTTCCGAGCAGTACTTC.

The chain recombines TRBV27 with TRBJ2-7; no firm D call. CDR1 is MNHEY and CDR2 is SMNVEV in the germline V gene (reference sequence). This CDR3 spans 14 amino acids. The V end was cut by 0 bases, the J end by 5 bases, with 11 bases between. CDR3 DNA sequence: TGTGCCAGCAGTTTATCGCCGGAAGCCCACGAGCAGTACTTC. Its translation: CASSLSPEAHEQYF.

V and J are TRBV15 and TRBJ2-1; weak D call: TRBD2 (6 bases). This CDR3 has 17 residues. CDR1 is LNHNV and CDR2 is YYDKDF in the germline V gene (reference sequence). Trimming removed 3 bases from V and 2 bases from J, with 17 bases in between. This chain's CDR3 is CATSSGLGGSPYNEQFF. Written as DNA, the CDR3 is TGTGCCACCAGCAGTGGCTTAGGAGGGAGCCCCTACAATGAGCAGTTCTTC.

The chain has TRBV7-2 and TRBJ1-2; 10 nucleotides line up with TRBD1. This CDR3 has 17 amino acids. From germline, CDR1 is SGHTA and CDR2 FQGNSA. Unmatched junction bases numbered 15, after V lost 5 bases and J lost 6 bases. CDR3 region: CASSAAFRDRGGDGYTF. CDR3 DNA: TGTGCCAGCAGCGCAGCTTTCCGGGACAGGGGAGGGGATGGCTACACCTTC.

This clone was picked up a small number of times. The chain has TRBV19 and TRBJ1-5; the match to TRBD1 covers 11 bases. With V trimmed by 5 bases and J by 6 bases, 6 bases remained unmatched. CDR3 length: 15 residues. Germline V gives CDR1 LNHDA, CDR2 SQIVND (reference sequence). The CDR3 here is CASSPDRGQTQPQHF. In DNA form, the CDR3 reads TGTGCCAGTAGTCCGGACAGGGGGCAGACTCAGCCCCAGCATTTT.

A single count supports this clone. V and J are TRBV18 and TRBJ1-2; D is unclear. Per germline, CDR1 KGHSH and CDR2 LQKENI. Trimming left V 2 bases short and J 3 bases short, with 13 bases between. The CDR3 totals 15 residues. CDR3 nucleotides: TGTGCCAGCTCACCAGGGTCACCCGGAGACTATGGCTACACCTTC. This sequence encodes CASSPGSPGDYGYTF. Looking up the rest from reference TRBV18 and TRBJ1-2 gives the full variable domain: NAGVMQNPRHLVRRRGQEARLRCSPMKGHSHVYWYRQLPEEGLKFMVYLQKENIIDESGMPKERFSAEFPKEGPSILRIQQVVRGDSAAYFCASSPGSPGDYGYTFGSGTRLTVV.

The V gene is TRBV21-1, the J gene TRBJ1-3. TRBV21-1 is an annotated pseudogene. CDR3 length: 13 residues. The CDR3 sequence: CASSRRARNTIYF. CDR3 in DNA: TGTGCCAGCAGCAGGAGAGCCCGAAACACCATATATTTT.

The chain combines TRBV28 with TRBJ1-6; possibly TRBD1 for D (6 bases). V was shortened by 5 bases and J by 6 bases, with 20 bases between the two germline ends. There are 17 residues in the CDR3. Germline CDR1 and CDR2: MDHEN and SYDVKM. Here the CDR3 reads CASSPYSVTGTNSPLHF. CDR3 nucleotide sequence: TGTGCCAGCAGTCCATACTCTGTTACAGGGACTAATTCACCCCTCCACTTT.

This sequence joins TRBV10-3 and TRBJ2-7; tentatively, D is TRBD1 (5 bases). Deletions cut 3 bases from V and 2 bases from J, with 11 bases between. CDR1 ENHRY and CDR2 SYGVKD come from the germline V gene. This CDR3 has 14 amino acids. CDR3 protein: CAISDRATTYEQYF. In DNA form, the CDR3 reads TGTGCCATCAGTGACAGGGCTACAACCTACGAGCAGTACTTC.

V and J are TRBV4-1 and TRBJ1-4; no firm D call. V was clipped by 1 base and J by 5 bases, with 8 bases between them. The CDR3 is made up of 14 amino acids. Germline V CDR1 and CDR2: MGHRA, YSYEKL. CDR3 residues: CASSQVWLNEKLFF. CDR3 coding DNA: TGCGCCAGCAGCCAAGTTTGGTTAAATGAAAAACTGTTTTTT.

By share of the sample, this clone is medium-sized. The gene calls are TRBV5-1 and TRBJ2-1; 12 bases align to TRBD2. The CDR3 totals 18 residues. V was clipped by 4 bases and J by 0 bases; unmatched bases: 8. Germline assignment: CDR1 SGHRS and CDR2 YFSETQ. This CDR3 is CASSPRTSGTGSYNEQFF. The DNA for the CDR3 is TGCGCCAGCAGCCCACGGACTAGCGGGACTGGCTCCTACAATGAGCAGTTCTTC. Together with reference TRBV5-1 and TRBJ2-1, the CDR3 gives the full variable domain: KAGVTQTPRYLIKTRGQQVTLSCSPISGHRSVSWYQQTPGQGLQFLFEYFSETQRNKGNFPGRFSGRQFSNSRSEMNVSTLELGDSALYLCASSPRTSGTGSYNEQFFGPGTRLTVL.

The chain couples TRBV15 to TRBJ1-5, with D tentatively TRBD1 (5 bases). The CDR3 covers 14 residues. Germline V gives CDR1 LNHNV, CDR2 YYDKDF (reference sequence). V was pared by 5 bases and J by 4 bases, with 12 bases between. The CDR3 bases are TGTGCCACCAGCGCCTGGGGGGGGAATCAGCCCCAGCATTTT. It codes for CATSAWGGNQPQHF.

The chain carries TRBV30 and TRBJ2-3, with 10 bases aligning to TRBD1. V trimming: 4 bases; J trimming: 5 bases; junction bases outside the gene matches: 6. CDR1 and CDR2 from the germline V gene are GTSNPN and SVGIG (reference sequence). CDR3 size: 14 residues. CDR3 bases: TGTGCCTGGAACCGGGACAGGGGAGTAGATACGCAGTATTTT. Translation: CAWNRDRGVDTQYF.

This CDR3 is CASSLVRWGLGSGNTIYF. CDR3 coding DNA: TGTGCCAGCAGCTTAGTCCGGTGGGGCCTAGGCTCTGGAAACACCATATATTTT. This chain connects TRBV7-8 to TRBJ1-3; TRBD1 is a possible D gene (5 bases). This CDR3 has 18 amino acids. The germline V gene encodes CDR1 SGHVS and CDR2 FQNEAQ. V was cut by 1 base and J by 0 bases, with 16 bases left in between.

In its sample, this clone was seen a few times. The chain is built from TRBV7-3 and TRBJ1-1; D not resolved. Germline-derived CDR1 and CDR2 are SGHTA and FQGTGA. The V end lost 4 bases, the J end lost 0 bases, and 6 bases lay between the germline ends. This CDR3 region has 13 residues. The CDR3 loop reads CASSSVMNTEAFF. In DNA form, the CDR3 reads TGTGCCAGCAGCTCGGTGATGAACACTGAAGCTTTCTTT.

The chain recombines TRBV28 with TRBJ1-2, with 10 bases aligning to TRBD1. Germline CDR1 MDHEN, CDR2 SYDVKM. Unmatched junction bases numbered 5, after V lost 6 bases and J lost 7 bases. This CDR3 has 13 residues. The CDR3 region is CASRLGQGSGYTF. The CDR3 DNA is TGTGCCAGCAGACTGGGACAGGGGTCTGGCTACACCTTC.

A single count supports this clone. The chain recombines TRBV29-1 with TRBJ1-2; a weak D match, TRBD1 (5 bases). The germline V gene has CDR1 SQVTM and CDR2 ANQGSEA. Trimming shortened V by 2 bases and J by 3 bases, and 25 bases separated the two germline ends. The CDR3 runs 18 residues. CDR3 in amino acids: CSVESSSGATPGDYGYTF. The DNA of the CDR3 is TGCAGCGTTGAATCATCCAGCGGGGCGACCCCAGGAGACTATGGCTACACCTTC. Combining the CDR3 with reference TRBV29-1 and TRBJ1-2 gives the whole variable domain SAVISQKPSRDICQRGTSLTIQCQVDSQVTMMFWYRQQPGQSLTLIATANQGSEATYESGFVIDKFPISRPNLTFSTLTVSNMSPEDSSIYLCSVESSSGATPGDYGYTFGSGTRLTVV.

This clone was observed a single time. DNA of the CDR3: TGCAGCGTTGGACAGGGGGAATCCTACAATGAGCAGTTCTTC. Protein sequence: CSVGQGESYNEQFF. The J gene is TRBJ2-1, the V gene TRBV29-1, with TRBD1 matching 9 bases. Germline CDR1 reads SQVTM; CDR2 reads ANQGSEA. Trimming at V came to 4 bases and at J to 1 base, leaving 2 bases not matched to a gene. There are 14 residues in the CDR3.

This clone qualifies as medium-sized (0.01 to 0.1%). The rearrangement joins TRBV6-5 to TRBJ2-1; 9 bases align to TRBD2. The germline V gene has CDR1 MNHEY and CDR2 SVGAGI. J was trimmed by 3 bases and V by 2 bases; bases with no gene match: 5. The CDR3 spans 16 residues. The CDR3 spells CASSYGGGGDYNEQFF. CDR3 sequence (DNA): TGTGCCAGCAGTTACGGCGGGGGGGGAGACTACAATGAGCAGTTCTTC.

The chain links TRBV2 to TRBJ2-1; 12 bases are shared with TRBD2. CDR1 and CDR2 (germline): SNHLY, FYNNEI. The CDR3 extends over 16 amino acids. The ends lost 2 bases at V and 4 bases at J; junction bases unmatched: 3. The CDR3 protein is CASSERTSGAYNEQFF. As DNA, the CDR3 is TGTGCCAGCAGTGAACGGACTAGCGGGGCGTACAATGAGCAGTTCTTC.

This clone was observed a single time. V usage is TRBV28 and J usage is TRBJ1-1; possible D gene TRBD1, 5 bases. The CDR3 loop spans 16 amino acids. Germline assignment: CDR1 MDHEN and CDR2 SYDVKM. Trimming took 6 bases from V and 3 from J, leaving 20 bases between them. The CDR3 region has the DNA TGTGCCAGCAGCCCCCTCGGACGGGAGGGGTACACTGAAGCTTTCTTT. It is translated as CASSPLGREGYTEAFF.

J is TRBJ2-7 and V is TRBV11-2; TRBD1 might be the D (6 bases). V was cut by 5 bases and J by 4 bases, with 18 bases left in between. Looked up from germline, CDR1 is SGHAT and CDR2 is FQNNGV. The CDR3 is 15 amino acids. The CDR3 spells CASSLEDSFLYEQYF. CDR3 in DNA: TGTGCCAGCAGCCTCGAGGACAGCTTTTTATACGAGCAGTACTTC. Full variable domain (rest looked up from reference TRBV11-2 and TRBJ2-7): EAGVAQSPRYKIIEKRQSVAFWCNPISGHATLYWYQQILGQGPKLLIQFQNNGVVDDSQLPKDRFSAERLKGVDSTLKIQPAKLEDSAVYLCASSLEDSFLYEQYFGPGTRLTVT.

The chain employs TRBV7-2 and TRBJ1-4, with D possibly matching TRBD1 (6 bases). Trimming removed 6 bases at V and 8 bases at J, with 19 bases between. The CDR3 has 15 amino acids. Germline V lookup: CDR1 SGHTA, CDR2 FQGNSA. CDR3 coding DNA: TGTGCCAGCAGTTCACAGGGCCTGTATGGGGAAAAACTGTTTTTT. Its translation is CASSSQGLYGEKLFF.

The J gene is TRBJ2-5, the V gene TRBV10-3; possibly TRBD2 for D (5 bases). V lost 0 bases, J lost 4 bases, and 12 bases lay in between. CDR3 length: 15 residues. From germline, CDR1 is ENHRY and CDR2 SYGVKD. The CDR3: CAISESLSAGETQYF. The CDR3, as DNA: TGTGCCATCAGTGAGTCCCTCTCCGCGGGAGAGACCCAGTACTTC.

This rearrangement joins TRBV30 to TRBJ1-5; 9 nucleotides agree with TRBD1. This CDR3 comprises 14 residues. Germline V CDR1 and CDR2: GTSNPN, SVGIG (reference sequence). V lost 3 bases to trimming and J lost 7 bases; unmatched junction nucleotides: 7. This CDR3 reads CAWRGQGRGQPQHF. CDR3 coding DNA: TGTGCCTGGAGAGGACAGGGGCGAGGACAGCCCCAGCATTTT.

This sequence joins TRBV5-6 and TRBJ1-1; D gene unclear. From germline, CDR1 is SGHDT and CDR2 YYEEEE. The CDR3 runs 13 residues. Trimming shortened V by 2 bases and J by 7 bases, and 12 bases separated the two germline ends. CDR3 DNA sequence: TGTGCCAGCAGCTTTCGGCCCCCTGGTGAAGCTTTCTTT. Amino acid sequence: CASSFRPPGEAFF.